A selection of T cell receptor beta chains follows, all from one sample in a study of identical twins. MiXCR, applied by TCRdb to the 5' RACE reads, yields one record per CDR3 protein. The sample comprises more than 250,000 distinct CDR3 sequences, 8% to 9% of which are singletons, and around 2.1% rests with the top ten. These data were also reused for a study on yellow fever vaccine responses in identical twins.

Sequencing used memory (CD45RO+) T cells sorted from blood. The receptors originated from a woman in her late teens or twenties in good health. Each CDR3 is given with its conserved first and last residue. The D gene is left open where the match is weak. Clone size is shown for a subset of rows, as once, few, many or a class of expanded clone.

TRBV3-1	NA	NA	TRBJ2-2	CASSQGRGTTGELFF	TGTGCCAGCAGCCAAGGACGGGGAACTACCGGGGAGCTGTTTTTT
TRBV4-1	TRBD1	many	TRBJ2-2	CASSSGQGANTGELFF	TGCGCCAGCAGCTCGGGACAGGGGGCCAACACCGGGGAGCTGTTTTTT
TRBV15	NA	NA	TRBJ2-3	CATSRDTMGADTQYF	TGTGCCACCAGCAGAGATACAATGGGAGCAGATACGCAGTATTTT
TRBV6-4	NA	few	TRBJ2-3	CASSDSSTSTDTQYF	TGTGCCAGCAGTGACTCTTCCACGAGCACAGATACGCAGTATTTT
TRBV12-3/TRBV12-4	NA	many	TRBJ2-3	CASRRLRGSTDTQYF	TGTGCCAGCAGAAGACTCCGTGGGAGCACAGATACGCAGTATTTT
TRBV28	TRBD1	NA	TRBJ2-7	CASRKTGSAYYEQYF	TGTGCCAGCAGAAAGACAGGGAGCGCCTACTACGAGCAGTACTTC
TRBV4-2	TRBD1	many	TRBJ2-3	CASSQEGGQGADTQYF	TGTGCCAGCAGCCAAGAAGGCGGACAGGGGGCAGATACGCAGTATTTT
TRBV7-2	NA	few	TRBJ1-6	CASSLSNASPLHF	TGTGCCAGCAGCTTATCGAACGCTTCACCCCTCCACTTT
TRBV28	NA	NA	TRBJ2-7	CASRLSARAYEQYF	TGTGCCAGCAGGTTGAGTGCCCGGGCCTACGAGCAGTACTTC
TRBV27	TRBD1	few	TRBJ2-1	CASSLVDRVYNEQFF	TGTGCCAGCAGTTTGGTGGACAGGGTCTACAATGAGCAGTTCTTC
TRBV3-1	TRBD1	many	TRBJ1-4	CASSQDRFNEKLFF	TGTGCCAGCAGCCAGGACAGGTTTAATGAAAAACTGTTTTTT
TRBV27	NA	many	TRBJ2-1	CASSFRGRSSYNEQFF	TGTGCCAGCAGTTTCCGGGGACGGAGCTCCTACAATGAGCAGTTCTTC
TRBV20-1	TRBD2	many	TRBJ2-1	CSARDPRASGSKSYNEQFF	TGCAGTGCTAGAGACCCAAGGGCTAGCGGGAGTAAGAGCTACAATGAGCAGTTCTTC
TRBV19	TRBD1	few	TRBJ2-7	CASSIKQGAYEQYF	TGTGCCAGTAGTATAAAGCAGGGGGCCTACGAGCAGTACTTC
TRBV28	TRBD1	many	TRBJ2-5	CASSQGARQETQYF	TGTGCCAGCAGCCAGGGGGCGCGACAAGAGACCCAGTACTTC
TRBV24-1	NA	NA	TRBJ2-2	CATSDGPTRDTGELFF	TGTGCCACCAGTGATGGACCTACCCGAGACACCGGGGAGCTGTTTTTT
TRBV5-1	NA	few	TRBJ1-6	CASSLEGSYNSPLHF	TGCGCCAGCAGCTTGGAAGGGAGCTATAATTCACCCCTCCACTTT
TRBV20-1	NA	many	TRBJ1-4	CSARARDTTTNEKLFF	TGCAGTGCTAGAGCCCGGGACACGACAACTAATGAAAAACTGTTTTTT
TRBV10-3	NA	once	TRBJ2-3	CAITAGLTDKQYF	TGTGCCATCACGGCAGGGCTGACAGATAAGCAGTATTTT
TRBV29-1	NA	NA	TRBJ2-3	CSAVTGTSEADTQYF	TGCAGCGCTGTGACCGGGACTTCCGAGGCAGATACGCAGTATTTT
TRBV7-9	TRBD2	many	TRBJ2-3	CASSLKRERADTQYF	TGTGCCAGCAGTCTTAAGCGGGAGCGGGCAGATACGCAGTATTTT
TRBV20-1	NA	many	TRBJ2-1	CSARVGSSYNEQFF	TGCAGTGCTAGAGTTGGTAGCTCCTACAATGAGCAGTTCTTC
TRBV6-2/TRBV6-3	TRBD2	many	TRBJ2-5	CASSLVPAGGRETQYF	TGTGCCAGCAGTCTCGTCCCAGCGGGGGGGAGGGAGACCCAGTACTTC
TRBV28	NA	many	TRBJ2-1	CASRAPYREGEQFF	TGTGCCAGCAGAGCACCTTACAGGGAAGGTGAGCAGTTCTTC
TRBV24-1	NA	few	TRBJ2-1	CATSDPGKPGTEQFF	TGTGCCACCAGTGACCCGGGGAAACCCGGCACTGAGCAGTTCTTC
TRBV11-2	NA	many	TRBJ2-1	CASSLLGVNNEQFF	TGTGCCAGCAGCTTATTGGGCGTAAACAATGAGCAGTTCTTC
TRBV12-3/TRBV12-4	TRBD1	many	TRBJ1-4	CASSPGTGGREKLFF	TGTGCCAGCAGTCCCGGGACAGGGGGGCGTGAAAAACTGTTTTTT
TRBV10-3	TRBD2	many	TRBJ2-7	CAISESLAGERSYEQYF	TGTGCCATCAGTGAGTCGCTAGCGGGAGAAAGGTCCTACGAGCAGTACTTC
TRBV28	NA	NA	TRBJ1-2	CASSSRRTHYGYTF	TGTGCCAGCAGTTCCCGACGGACGCACTATGGCTACACCTTC
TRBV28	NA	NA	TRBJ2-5	CASSLIYRAGETQYF	TGTGCCAGCAGTTTAATTTACAGGGCTGGCGAGACCCAGTACTTC
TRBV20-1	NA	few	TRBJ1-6	CSASDQGINSPLHF	TGCAGTGCTAGTGATCAGGGGATTAATTCACCCCTCCACTTT
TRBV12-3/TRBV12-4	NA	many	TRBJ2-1	CASSFSRGTAQFF	TGTGCCAGCAGTTTTTCTCGCGGGACGGCCCAGTTCTTC
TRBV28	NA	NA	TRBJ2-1	CASSLYPWASERLSSYNEQFF	TGTGCCAGCAGTTTATACCCCTGGGCTAGCGAGCGCCTGAGCTCCTACAATGAGCAGTTCTTC
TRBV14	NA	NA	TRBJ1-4	CASSQQREKLFF	TGTGCCAGCAGCCAGCAAAGAGAAAAACTGTTTTTT
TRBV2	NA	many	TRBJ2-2	CASTRAWRTGELFF	TGTGCCAGCACCCGGGCTTGGAGGACCGGGGAGCTGTTTTTT
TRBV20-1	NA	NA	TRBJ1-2	CSTPIASNYGYTF	TGCAGCACTCCAATCGCCAGTAACTATGGCTACACCTTC
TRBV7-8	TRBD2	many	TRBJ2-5	CASSLFIGRGKETQYF	TGTGCCAGCAGTTTGTTTATAGGGCGGGGGAAAGAGACCCAGTACTTC
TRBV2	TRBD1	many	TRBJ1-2	CASNRQGGGYTF	TGTGCCAGCAATCGACAGGGGGGTGGCTACACCTTC
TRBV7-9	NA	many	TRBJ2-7	CASSFGGGGGEQYF	TGTGCCAGCAGCTTTGGGGGTGGTGGTGGCGAGCAGTACTTC
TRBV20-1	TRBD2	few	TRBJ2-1	CSARLAGPYGEQFF	TGCAGTGCTAGGCTAGCGGGTCCATACGGTGAGCAGTTCTTC
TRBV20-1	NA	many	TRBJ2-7	CSALAPDSGSYEQYF	TGCAGTGCTTTAGCCCCGGACAGTGGCTCCTACGAGCAGTACTTC
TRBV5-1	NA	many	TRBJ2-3	CASSSPLGTGTDTQYF	TGCGCCAGCAGCTCACCACTCGGGACTGGCACAGATACGCAGTATTTT
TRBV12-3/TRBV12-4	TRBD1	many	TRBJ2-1	CASGLAGGNGNEQFF	TGTGCCAGCGGCTTAGCAGGGGGCAACGGGAATGAGCAGTTCTTC
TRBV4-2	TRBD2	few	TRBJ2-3	CASSQDLGLAGHTDTQYF	TGTGCCAGCAGCCAAGATCTGGGACTAGCGGGACACACAGATACGCAGTATTTT
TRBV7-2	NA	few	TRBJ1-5	CASSADAGRNQPQHF	TGTGCCAGCAGCGCCGACGCAGGGCGGAATCAGCCCCAGCATTTT
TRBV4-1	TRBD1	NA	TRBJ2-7	CASSHRQGPSYEQYF	TGCGCCAGCAGCCACCGACAGGGGCCCTCCTACGAGCAGTACTTC
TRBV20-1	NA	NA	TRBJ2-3	CSASSVDPSTDTQYF	TGCAGTGCTAGTTCGGTGGACCCTAGCACAGATACGCAGTATTTT
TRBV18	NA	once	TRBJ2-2	CASSPPYASTTGELFF	TGTGCCAGCTCACCACCGTACGCTTCTACCACCGGGGAGCTGTTTTTT
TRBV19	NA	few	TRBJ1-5	CASSSSWGGGQPQHF	TGTGCCAGTAGTTCGTCGTGGGGGGGCGGACAGCCCCAGCATTTT
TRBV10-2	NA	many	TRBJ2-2	CASRLQGGGTGELFF	TGCGCCAGCAGACTACAGGGAGGTGGCACCGGGGAGCTGTTTTTT
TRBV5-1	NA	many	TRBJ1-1	CASSLEGQMNTEAFF	TGCGCCAGCAGCTTGGAGGGGCAAATGAACACTGAAGCTTTCTTT
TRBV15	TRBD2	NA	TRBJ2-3	CATSPGTSDTDTQYF	TGTGCCACCAGCCCCGGGACTAGCGACACAGATACGCAGTATTTT
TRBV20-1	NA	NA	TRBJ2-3	CSAQRRTDTQYF	TGCAGTGCTCAGCGTCGAACAGATACGCAGTATTTT
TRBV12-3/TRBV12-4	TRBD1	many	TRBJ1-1	CASSPTGTLTEAFF	TGTGCCAGCAGTCCGACAGGGACGTTAACTGAAGCTTTCTTT
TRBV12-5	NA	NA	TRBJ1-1	CASGLLHSGTDFEAFF	TGTGCTAGTGGTTTGCTCCACTCCGGGACCGATTTCGAAGCTTTCTTT
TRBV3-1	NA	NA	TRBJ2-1	CASCHLGGSYNEQFF	TGTGCCTCCTGCCACCTCGGAGGCTCCTACAATGAGCAGTTCTTC
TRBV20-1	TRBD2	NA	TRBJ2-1	CSALEGLAGGTPLREQFF	TGCAGTGCTTTAGAAGGACTAGCGGGGGGGACCCCCTTAAGGGAGCAGTTCTTC
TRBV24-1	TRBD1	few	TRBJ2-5	CATSDTGQGQETQYF	TGTGCCACCAGTGACACCGGACAGGGCCAAGAGACCCAGTACTTC
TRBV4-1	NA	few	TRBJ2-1	CASSQGVAPTYNEQFF	TGCGCCAGCAGCCAAGGTGTAGCGCCCACCTACAATGAGCAGTTCTTC